Listed below are T cell receptor beta chains from one sample, sequenced in a study of immune heterogeneity within non-small cell lung tumors. TCRdb re-called the multiplex PCR reads through MiXCR, storing one row per CDR3 protein. The table shows about 5,700 distinct CDR3 sequences, with roughly 21% occurring only once. The sequenced sample consisted of lung tumor tissue. All receptors come from a woman in her fifties or sixties with non-small cell lung cancer. Both conserved end residues are part of each CDR3. Each record gives: clone size, D gene, V gene, J gene, CDR3 DNA, CDR3 protein. A D gene is named only where the DNA matches it firmly. Only some rows state a clone size, as once, few, many or a class for expanded clones.

medium-sized	-	TRBV11-2	TRBJ2-7	TGTGCCAGCAGCTTAGTCGGGCAGAACGAGCAGTACTTC	CASSLVGQNEQYF
-	-	TRBV7-9	TRBJ2-7	TGTGCCAGCCGACCAGGGACGGCGTACGAGCAGTACTTC	CASRPGTAYEQYF
few	-	TRBV14	TRBJ1-1	TGTGCCAGCAGCCAAGTCCTGACGTTGAACACTGAAGCTTTCTTT	CASSQVLTLNTEAFF
-	-	TRBV5-6	TRBJ2-7	TGTGCCAGCAGCTCGATACAGGGCGCGTACGAGCAGTACTTC	CASSSIQGAYEQYF
few	TRBD1	TRBV15	TRBJ2-3	TGTGCCACCAGCAGAGATCGACAGGGAAGGACAGATACGCAGTATTTT	CATSRDRQGRTDTQYF
medium-sized	-	TRBV11-1	TRBJ2-3	TGTGCCAGCAGCTTCACAGATACGCAGTATTTT	CASSFTDTQYF
medium-sized	-	TRBV2	TRBJ2-7	TGTGCCAGCAGGCCCGGGTCTACCGGTTACGAGCAGTACTTC	CASRPGSTGYEQYF
few	TRBD1	TRBV5-1	TRBJ2-2	TGCGCCAGCAGCCTAGACAGGGGAAGGACCGGGGAGCTGTTTTTT	CASSLDRGRTGELFF
medium-sized	TRBD1	TRBV6-5	TRBJ2-7	TGTGCCAGCAGTTACCCGCAGGGGGCGGACGAGCAGTACTTC	CASSYPQGADEQYF
medium-sized	TRBD1	TRBV28	TRBJ1-2	TGTGCCAGCAGTTATAGGGGGCAGGGCTATGGCTACACCTTC	CASSYRGQGYGYTF
medium-sized	-	TRBV7-2	TRBJ2-7	TGTGCCAGCAGCCCATTTTACGAGCAGTACTTC	CASSPFYEQYF
-	TRBD2	TRBV20-1	TRBJ2-1	TGCAGTGCTAGAGATACTAGCGGGCTGGGGTCAGAGCAGTTCTTC	CSARDTSGLGSEQFF